The present T cell receptor beta chain was sequenced within a study of blood T cells in healthy people across ages. Study results and limitations: More naive CD4+ cells and higher diversity were found in long-lived than in aged donors.

Combining a sample-barcoded 5' primer with a J-beta primer mix, a second PCR ran for roughly 7 to 12 cycles. MiXCR was run by TCRdb on the 5' RACE reads, yielding one entry per CDR3 protein. The sample records 1.2 million to 1.5 million distinct CDR3 sequences, around 55% being singletons. Remarks on this clonotype: Its specificity is not known.

The V gene end was trimmed by 6 bases and the J gene end by 0 bases; junction bases not matched to a gene: 6. Germline lookup yields CDR1 SGHRS and CDR2 YFSETQ. The CDR3 is 16 residues long. The sequenced sample was blood. The V call is TRBV5-1, the J call TRBJ1-6; 7 positions agree with TRBD1. The sequence was collected from a man between 18 and 35 years old in good health. The CDR3: CASTRGVSSYNSPLHF. DNA for the CDR3: TGCGCCAGCACCAGGGGGGTAAGCTCCTATAATTCACCCCTCCACTTT.